Listed below are T cell receptor beta chains from one sample, sequenced in a study of blood T cell repertoires in COVID-19. Produced via immunoSEQ multiplex PCR; TCRdb's table is partial and in-frame only. The table lists tens of thousands of clones, approximately 89% of them singletons, with approximately 2.4% in the top ten. The sequenced sample consisted of peripheral blood. The receptor source for this set is a man in his fifties or sixties with acute or convalescent COVID-19. The CDR3 runs from the conserved cysteine through the conserved F or W. Fields, in order: D gene, J gene, clone size, V gene, CDR3 length, CDR3 protein, CDR3 DNA. D genes are given only for firm matches. Clone size is not always given. Where it is, it says once, few, many or a class for expanded clones.

>TRBD1|TRBJ1-1|-|TRBV11-1|14
CASSYGQGRTEAFF
TGTGCCAGCAGCTACGGACAGGGAAGGACTGAAGCTTTCTTT
>TRBD2|TRBJ2-1|-|TRBV2|15
CASASSGGPYNEQFF
TGTGCCAGCGCTTCTAGCGGGGGTCCATACAATGAGCAGTTCTTC
>TRBD1|TRBJ1-2|-|TRBV4-3|13
CASSPDRGYGYTF
TGCGCCAGCAGTCCCGACAGGGGTTATGGCTACACCTTC
>TRBD1|TRBJ2-7|-|TRBV28|14
CASSEQGARYEQYF
TGTGCCAGCAGTGAGCAGGGGGCGAGGTACGAGCAGTACTTC
>-|TRBJ2-7|-|TRBV27|13
CASSSAGIHEQYF
TGTGCCAGCAGTTCCGCAGGGATACACGAGCAGTACTTC
>-|TRBJ1-2|-|TRBV6-5|13
CASSSPGRGGYTF
TGTGCCAGCAGCTCCCCAGGGAGGGGTGGCTACACCTTC
>-|TRBJ1-2|-|TRBV20-1|11
CSPWSRGGYTF
TGCAGTCCTTGGTCTCGCGGGGGCTACACCTTC
>TRBD2|TRBJ2-5|-|TRBV5-1|17
CASSLGGTSGDQETQYF
TGCGCCAGCAGCTTGGGGGGGACTAGCGGGGATCAAGAGACCCAGTACTTC
>-|TRBJ1-6|-|TRBV27|16
CASSSLAGRLRSPLHF
TGTGCCAGCAGTTCTTTGGCAGGGAGGTTGCGTTCACCCCTCCACTTT
>-|TRBJ1-4|-|TRBV9|15
CASSVSGVTNEKLFF
TGTGCCAGCAGCGTATCCGGGGTAACTAATGAAAAACTGTTTTTT
>-|TRBJ2-7|-|TRBV5-5|12
CASSLEGYEQYF
TGTGCCAGCAGCTTAGAGGGTTACGAGCAGTACTTC
>TRBD1|TRBJ1-6|-|TRBV7-9|17
CASSLAQGTAFNSPLHF
TGTGCCAGCAGCTTAGCGCAAGGGACAGCGTTTAATTCACCCCTCCACTTT
>-|TRBJ2-3|-|TRBV6-5|13
CASNEVSTDTQYF
TGTGCCAGCAACGAGGTGAGCACAGATACGCAGTATTTT
>-|TRBJ2-2|-|TRBV3-1/TRBV3-2|14
CASSPDRNTGELFF
TGTGCCAGCAGCCCCGACAGGAACACCGGGGAGCTGTTTTTT
>TRBD2|TRBJ2-7|-|TRBV12-3/TRBV12-4|13
CASTQTSGTEQYF
TGTGCCAGCACCCAGACTAGCGGGACCGAGCAGTACTTC
>-|TRBJ1-2|-|TRBV7-9|13
CASSWIQGYGYTF
TGTGCCAGCAGCTGGATCCAGGGGTATGGCTACACCTTC
>-|TRBJ1-3|-|TRBV7-9|16
CASSPSRGRSGNTIYF
TGTGCCAGCAGCCCTTCCCGGGGGAGATCTGGAAACACCATATATTTT
>-|TRBJ1-3|-|TRBV11-2|15
CASSPGRGSGNTIYF
TGTGCCAGCAGCCCAGGCAGGGGTTCTGGAAACACCATATATTTT
>-|TRBJ1-5|few|TRBV28|15
CASTGGGRDNQPQHF
TGTGCCAGCACCGGGGGGGGAAGGGACAATCAGCCCCAGCATTTT
>TRBD2|TRBJ2-2|-|TRBV2|17
CASNPQGGLASTGELFF
TGTGCCAGCAACCCACAGGGGGGACTAGCGAGTACCGGGGAGCTGTTTTTT
>TRBD2|TRBJ2-2|-|TRBV6-5|15
CASSPRLAGTGELFF
TGTGCCAGCAGTCCAAGACTAGCGGGGACCGGGGAGCTGTTTTTT
>-|TRBJ1-3|-|TRBV19|13
CASSSNSGNTIYF
TGTGCCAGTAGTTCAAACTCTGGAAACACCATATATTTT
>-|TRBJ2-3|-|TRBV5-1|15
CASSLPGASTDTQYF
TGCGCCAGCAGCTTGCCTGGGGCGAGCACAGATACGCAGTATTTT
>-|TRBJ1-5|-|TRBV5-5|15
CASSFPRGWGQPQHF
TGTGCCAGCAGCTTCCCCAGGGGCTGGGGTCAGCCCCAGCATTTT
>TRBD1|TRBJ1-2|-|TRBV18|14
CASSPPGQGYGYTF
TGTGCCAGCTCACCACCGGGACAGGGCTATGGCTACACCTTC
>TRBD2|TRBJ2-2|-|TRBV7-3|16
CASSLTRTSGTGELFF
TGTGCCAGCAGCTTAACTCGGACTAGCGGAACCGGGGAGCTGTTTTTT
>-|TRBJ2-1|-|TRBV30|15
CAWRMGTRSTGEQFF
TGTGCCTGGCGTATGGGGACAAGATCTACGGGTGAGCAGTTCTTC
>-|TRBJ1-2|-|TRBV3-1/TRBV3-2|14
CASSQDSLAGRHTF
TGTGCCAGCAGCCAAGATTCATTGGCAGGGCGGCACACCTTC
>-|TRBJ1-3|-|TRBV3-1/TRBV3-2|16
CASSQGEGTTGNTIYF
TGTGCCAGCAGCCAGGGTGAGGGGACTACTGGAAACACCATATATTTT
>-|TRBJ2-1|-|TRBV19|13
CASTRSGYDEQFF
TGTGCCAGTACTCGCTCCGGGTACGATGAGCAGTTCTTC
>-|TRBJ1-1|-|TRBV3-1/TRBV3-2|14
CASSQDWANTEAFF
TGTGCCAGCAGCCAAGATTGGGCCAACACTGAAGCTTTCTTT
>-|TRBJ1-5|-|TRBV15|14
CATTNGQINQPQHF
TGTGCCACCACCAACGGACAGATCAATCAGCCCCAGCATTTT
>-|TRBJ1-2|-|TRBV21-1|13
CASTSQGDYGYTF
TGTGCCAGCACCTCACAGGGGGACTATGGCTACACCTTC
>-|TRBJ1-1|-|TRBV6-6|16
CASSGTSAGYSTEAFF
TGTGCCAGCAGCGGAACTTCGGCGGGGTATTCCACTGAAGCTTTCTTT
>-|TRBJ2-5|-|TRBV3-1/TRBV3-2|13
CASSQAGEETQYF
TGTGCCAGCAGCCAGGCAGGGGAAGAGACCCAGTACTTC
>-|TRBJ1-5|-|TRBV6-5|13
CASSQGEGSYQHF
TGTGCCAGCAGCCAAGGTGAAGGGAGCTACCAGCATTTT
>TRBD1|TRBJ2-5|once|TRBV5-1|13
CASRSGTEETQYF
TGCGCCAGCAGATCCGGGACAGAAGAGACCCAGTACTTC
>TRBD1|TRBJ2-3|-|TRBV5-1|15
CASSPRQGAGDTQYF
TGCGCCAGCAGTCCCCGACAGGGGGCGGGGGATACGCAGTATTTT
>TRBD1|TRBJ1-4|-|TRBV5-6|15
CASSPRTGLNEKLFF
TGTGCCAGCAGCCCTAGGACAGGGCTTAATGAAAAACTGTTTTTT
>-|TRBJ1-1|-|TRBV9|14
CASSVEAGSNRAFF
TGTGCCAGCAGCGTAGAAGCAGGGTCGAATAGGGCTTTCTTT
>-|TRBJ1-5|-|TRBV2|14
CASSPGRSNQPQHF
TGTGCCAGCAGCCCAGGGAGGAGCAATCAGCCCCAGCATTTT
>TRBD1|TRBJ2-2|-|TRBV13|14
CASRERTGAGELFF
TGTGCCAGCAGAGAAAGGACAGGGGCCGGGGAGCTGTTTTTT
>-|TRBJ1-6|-|TRBV4-1|17
CASSQDPGWTYNSPLHF
TGCGCCAGCAGCCAAGATCCGGGTTGGACCTATAATTCACCCCTCCACTTT
>TRBD1|TRBJ2-7|-|TRBV2|13
CASSGTGAYEQYF
TGTGCCAGCAGTGGGACAGGGGCCTACGAGCAGTACTTC
>TRBD1|TRBJ2-1|-|TRBV11-2|18
CASRAIARGRGSYNEQFF
TGTGCCAGCAGAGCGATCGCCCGGGGCAGGGGGTCCTACAATGAGCAGTTCTTC
>-|TRBJ1-2|-|TRBV5-4|13
CASSPDRDYGYTF
TGTGCCAGCAGCCCTGACCGGGATTATGGCTACACCTTC
>-|TRBJ1-1|-|TRBV4-1|12
CASSQDRAEAFF
TGCGCCAGCAGCCAAGATCGGGCTGAAGCTTTCTTT
>-|TRBJ2-5|-|TRBV28|12
CASRSGQETQYF
TGTGCCAGCAGATCAGGGCAAGAGACCCAGTACTTC
>-|TRBJ1-5|-|TRBV27|14
CASSLSGNNQPQHF
TGTGCCAGCAGTTTATCGGGCAACAATCAGCCCCAGCATTTT
>TRBD1|TRBJ2-7|-|TRBV7-2|15
CASSLVRDRVAEQYF
TGTGCCAGCAGCCTGGTCCGGGACAGGGTCGCCGAGCAGTACTTC
>-|TRBJ2-5|-|TRBV11-2|15
CASSPSTGRVVTQYF
TGTGCCAGCAGCCCCTCGACGGGGAGAGTGGTGACCCAGTACTTC